This passage covers 23 T cell receptor beta chains from one sample sequenced in a study of blood T cell repertoires in COVID-19. Clones were sequenced by immunoSEQ multiplex PCR, and TCRdb holds only the in-frame ones, with some missing. Here the sample spans roughly 200,000 clones, roughly 90% being singletons. Sequences were obtained from PBMCs or T cells enriched from blood (not recorded which). The source is a woman aged 30 to 39 who had recovered from COVID-19.

This chain uses TRBV19 with TRBJ1-5; D is undetermined. Trimming cost V 3 bases and J 6 bases, with 15 bases left between them. The CDR3 sequence is 15 residues long. Germline V gene lookup returns CDR1 LNHDA and CDR2 SQIVND (reference sequence). The CDR3 region is CASSMASGFSQPQHF. In nucleotides, the CDR3 is TGTGCCAGTAGTATGGCCTCGGGGTTTAGTCAGCCCCAGCATTTT.

V is TRBV4-3 and J is TRBJ1-1; 8 nucleotides align to TRBD1. V lost 6 bases, J lost 7 bases, and 7 bases stayed unmatched. CDR3 length: 13 amino acids. Germline V gene data show CDR1 as LGHNA and CDR2 as YSLEER. CDR3 residues: CASSPYRGVEAFF. The CDR3 nucleotides are TGCGCCAGCAGTCCCTACAGGGGGGTTGAAGCTTTCTTT.

The chain is built from TRBV7-9 and TRBJ1-6; D not resolved. Trimming took 5 bases from V and 0 from J, leaving 8 bases between them. The CDR3 extends over 15 amino acids. Germline CDR1 and CDR2: SEHNR and FQNEAQ (reference sequence). The CDR3 protein is CASSPEYSYNSPLHF. CDR3 nucleotides: TGTGCCAGCAGCCCCGAGTACTCCTATAATTCACCCCTCCACTTT.

The chain couples TRBV2 to TRBJ1-3; D gene ambiguous. Germline V gene sequence: CDR1 SNHLY, CDR2 FYNNEI. Trimming removed 4 bases at V and 1 base at J, with 5 bases between. The CDR3 sequence is 13 residues long. CDR3 in amino acids: CASSVESGNTIYF. As DNA, the CDR3 is TGTGCCAGCAGTGTAGAATCTGGAAACACCATATATTTT. The whole variable domain, remainder taken from reference TRBV2 and TRBJ1-3, is EPEVTQTPSHQVTQMGQEVILRCVPISNHLYFYWYRQILGQKVEFLVSFYNNEISEKSEIFDDQFSVERPDGSNFTLKIRSTKLEDSAMYFCASSVESGNTIYFGEGSWLTVV.

This rearrangement joins TRBV3-1 (or the pseudogene TRBV3-2) to TRBJ1-2; TRBD1 agrees at 11 bases. The germline gives CDR1 LGHDT, CDR2 YNNKEL (reference sequence). V gave up 2 bases and J gave up 4 bases; unmatched junction bases: 3. This CDR3 has 15 amino acids. The CDR3 nucleotides read TGTGCCAGCAGCCAAATGGGGACAGGGGGCTATGGCTACACCTTC. Its translation: CASSQMGTGGYGYTF.

V is TRBV4-3 and J is TRBJ1-2; 7 bases align to TRBD1. This CDR3 contains 16 residues. Per germline, CDR1 LGHNA and CDR2 YSLEER. J was trimmed by 0 bases and V by 0 bases; bases with no gene match: 4. CDR3 region: CASSQEDREANYGYTF. In nucleotides, the CDR3 is TGCGCCAGCAGCCAAGAAGACAGGGAAGCTAACTATGGCTACACCTTC.

This clone has just one count. The rearrangement joins TRBV5-8 to TRBJ2-7; D is unresolved. V lost 3 bases to trimming and J lost 1 base, with 11 bases between them. The CDR3 runs to 14 residues. Germline CDR1 and CDR2: SGHTS and YDEGEE. CDR3 residues: CASSSGPVSYEQYF. The DNA of the CDR3 is TGTGCCAGCAGCTCTGGCCCAGTTTCCTACGAGCAGTACTTC.

For the CDR3, the DNA is TGCGCCAGCAGCGAAACAGGGGGCCTCTACGAGCAGTACTTC. Translated, it gives CASSETGGLYEQYF. The chain combines TRBV5-1 with TRBJ2-7, with 9 nucleotides matching TRBD1. Germline CDR1 is SGHRS and CDR2 is YFSETQ. Trimming took 4 bases from V and 3 from J; bases not matched to a gene: 5. The CDR3 has 14 amino acids.

This clone was detected many times. The rearrangement links TRBV11-3 to TRBJ1-3, with a possible D match to TRBD1 (5 bases). CDR3 length equals 15 residues. V lost 5 bases, J lost 0 bases, and 11 bases lay in between. The germline gives CDR1 SGHNT, CDR2 YENEEA. The CDR3 nucleotides are TGTGCCAGCAGCCATGACAGCCGCTCTGGAAACACCATATATTTT. This translates into CASSHDSRSGNTIYF.

This chain uses TRBV19 with TRBJ2-3; TRBD1 matches at 7 bases. The CDR3 runs to 17 residues. The V gene's germline CDR1 is LNHDA and CDR2 SQIVND (reference sequence). Losses at the gene ends were 3 bases for V and 5 bases for J; bases not matched to a gene: 14. The CDR3 sequence: CASSMGTTGSLVDTQYF. The CDR3 DNA is TGTGCCAGTAGTATGGGTACGACAGGGTCACTTGTAGATACGCAGTATTTT.

The rearrangement joins TRBV4-3 to TRBJ1-3; the D gene is possibly TRBD1 (6 bases). Per germline, CDR1 LGHNA and CDR2 YSLEER. V shed 1 base and J shed 8 bases, with 12 bases lying between them. CDR3 length equals 14 residues. The CDR3 DNA follows: TGCGCCAGCAGCCAAGGAACAGGGTTTTACACCATATATTTT. Residues: CASSQGTGFYTIYF.

The chain combines TRBV6-2 or TRBV6-3 with TRBJ2-3; 11 bases fit TRBD2. The length of the CDR3 is 17 residues. Germline CDR1 reads MNHEY; CDR2 reads SVGEGT. V trimming: 2 bases; J trimming: 0 bases; junction bases outside the gene matches: 4. CDR3 DNA: TGTGCCAGCAGTTACAGGGCTAGCGGGGGGAGCACAGATACGCAGTATTTT. This sequence encodes CASSYRASGGSTDTQYF.

CDR3 nucleotide sequence: TGTGCCAGCAGCGTCGCCCTCTTCACAGGGGGCTACCCCTATGGCTACACCTTC. Encoded protein: CASSVALFTGGYPYGYTF. The V call is TRBV9, the J call TRBJ1-2, with 9 bases that match TRBD1. The CDR3 runs 18 residues. CDR1 and CDR2 (germline): SGDLS, YYNGEE. Germline trimming cut 2 bases from V and 4 bases from J; bases unmatched to any gene: 15.

The chain carries TRBV3-1 (or the pseudogene TRBV3-2) and TRBJ2-7, with D perhaps TRBD1 (5 bases). CDR1 LGHDT and CDR2 YNNKEL come from the germline V gene (reference sequence). The V gene lost 4 bases and the J gene lost 2 bases, with 12 bases spanning the gap. The length of the CDR3 is 14 residues. As DNA, the CDR3 is TGTGCCAGCAGCCCCCGGACAAGCCCCTACGAGCAGTACTTC. It is translated as CASSPRTSPYEQYF.

In DNA form, the CDR3 reads TGTGCCAGTAGTATAAGAGGGCAGGGGAGCAATCAGCCCCAGCATTTT. Its translation: CASSIRGQGSNQPQHF. J is TRBJ1-5 and V is TRBV19, with D perhaps matching TRBD1 (6 bases). With 2 bases removed from V and 1 base from J, the gap between germline ends came to 12 bases. The CDR3 length is 16 residues. Per the germline V gene, CDR1 is LNHDA and CDR2 is SQIVND (reference sequence). The entire variable domain, with the rest obtained from reference TRBV19 and TRBJ1-5, is as follows: DGGITQSPKYLFRKEGQNVTLSCEQNLNHDAMYWYRQDPGQGLRLIYYSQIVNDFQKGDIAEGYSVSREKKESFPLTVTSAQKNPTAFYLCASSIRGQGSNQPQHFGDGTRLSIL.

The DNA for the CDR3 is TGTGCCAGCAGCTTAGAGCGGGGGTTAGGCTACACCTTC. Translation: CASSLERGLGYTF. The chain carries TRBV7-8 and TRBJ1-2; TRBD1 is a possible D gene (5 bases). Trimming stripped 1 base from V and 8 bases from J, with 11 bases between. This CDR3 is 13 amino acids long. Germline values: CDR1 SGHVS, CDR2 FQNEAQ.

The rearrangement joins TRBV6-6 to TRBJ1-5, with 7 bases identical to TRBD1. The CDR3 contains 16 residues. V gave up 7 bases and J gave up 4 bases; unmatched junction bases: 13. Per germline, CDR1 MNHNY and CDR2 SVGAGI (reference sequence). Here the CDR3 DNA reads TGTGCCAGCACCGATTACCTTGACAGGGTAAATCAGCCCCAGCATTTT. This sequence encodes CASTDYLDRVNQPQHF.

The chain employs TRBV3-1 (or the pseudogene TRBV3-2) and TRBJ2-5, with D maybe TRBD2 (5 bases). Germline lookup yields CDR1 LGHDT and CDR2 YNNKEL (reference sequence). Between the trimmed V and J ends, which lost 0 bases and 6 bases, there was a span of 17 bases. The CDR3 has 16 amino acids. As DNA, the CDR3 is TGTGCCAGCAGCCAAGACGGAACTAGTAGGATCCAGACCCAGTACTTC. Translated, it gives CASSQDGTSRIQTQYF.

The sample holds a few counts of this clone. The rearrangement uses TRBV11-2 and TRBJ1-2; D not resolved. V dropped 2 bases and J dropped 6 bases, with 13 bases sitting between them. The CDR3 loop spans 14 amino acids. Germline V lookup: CDR1 SGHAT, CDR2 FQNNGV. The CDR3 sequence is CASSLNRQADGYTF. In nucleotides, the CDR3 is TGTGCCAGCAGCTTAAATCGTCAAGCGGATGGCTACACCTTC.

This sequence joins TRBV21-1 and TRBJ1-6; the D call TRBD1 from the table was never checked on the DNA. TRBV21-1 is classified as a pseudogene. This CDR3 is 20 amino acids long. CDR3 loop: CASSKAFRDRGTAYNSPLHF. Here the CDR3 DNA reads TGTGCCAGCAGCAAAGCTTTCCGGGACAGGGGTACCGCCTATAATTCACCCCTCCACTTT.

The chain joins TRBV5-1 to TRBJ2-2, with 10 bases that match TRBD1. The CDR3 is 16 amino acids. V shed 1 base and J 7 bases; nucleotides not matched to a gene: 7. Germline V gene lookup returns CDR1 SGHRS and CDR2 YFSETQ. This chain's CDR3 is CASSLTGTGVVGELFF. The CDR3 bases are TGCGCCAGCAGCTTGACAGGGACAGGGGTTGTCGGGGAGCTGTTTTTT.

The gene calls are TRBV28 and TRBJ2-5; 7 positions match TRBD2. V shed 6 bases, J shed 4 bases, and the junction held 8 bases outside the gene matches. Germline CDR1 and CDR2: MDHEN and SYDVKM. CDR3 length: 14 residues. The DNA for the CDR3 is TGTGCCAGCAGGTCACGGGGGGTTATAGAGACCCAGTACTTC. Amino acid sequence: CASRSRGVIETQYF.

The chain employs TRBV15 and TRBJ1-2, with TRBD1 matching 7 bases. Unmatched junction bases numbered 7, after V lost 8 bases and J lost 4 bases. The CDR3 sequence is 13 residues long. Germline V gene lookup returns CDR1 LNHNV and CDR2 YYDKDF (reference sequence). Here the CDR3 reads CATSRDSIYGYTF. The CDR3 DNA reads TGTGCCACCTCCCGGGACAGTATCTATGGCTACACCTTC.